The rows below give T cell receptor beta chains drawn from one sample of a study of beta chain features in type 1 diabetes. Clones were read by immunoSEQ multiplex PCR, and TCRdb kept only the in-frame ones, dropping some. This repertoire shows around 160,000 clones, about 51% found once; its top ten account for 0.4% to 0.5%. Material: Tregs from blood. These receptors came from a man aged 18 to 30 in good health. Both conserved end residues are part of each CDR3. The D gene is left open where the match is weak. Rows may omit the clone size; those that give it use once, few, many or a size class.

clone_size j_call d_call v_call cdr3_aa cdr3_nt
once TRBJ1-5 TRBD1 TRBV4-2 CASSQDTRDREGPQHF TGTGCCAGCAGCCAAGACACCCGGGACAGAGAAGGGCCCCAGCATTTT
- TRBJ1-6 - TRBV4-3 CASSPIASSYNSPLHF TGCGCCAGCAGCCCTATAGCCAGCTCCTATAATTCACCCCTCCACTTT
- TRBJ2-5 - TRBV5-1 CASSLDIQGLQETQYF TGCGCCAGCAGCTTAGACATTCAGGGCCTCCAAGAGACCCAGTACTTC
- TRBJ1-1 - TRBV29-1 CSVEGGRYTEAFF TGCAGCGTTGAGGGGGGGAGATACACTGAAGCTTTCTTT
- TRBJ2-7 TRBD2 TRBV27 CASSLWRSSGDRHEQYF TGTGCCAGCAGTTTATGGAGGTCTAGCGGGGACCGGCACGAGCAGTACTTC
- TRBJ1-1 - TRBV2 CASSVQGNTEAFF TGTGCCAGCAGTGTTCAGGGGAACACTGAAGCTTTCTTT
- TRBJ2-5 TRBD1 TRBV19 CASSIDYRDRSFQETQYF TGTGCCAGTAGTATCGATTATCGGGACAGGTCCTTCCAAGAGACCCAGTACTTC
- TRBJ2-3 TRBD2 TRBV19 CASSIARGDTQYF TGTGCCAGTAGTATAGCGCGGGGGGATACGCAGTATTTT
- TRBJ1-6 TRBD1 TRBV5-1 CASSLAGDRVNSPLHF TGCGCCAGCAGCTTGGCTGGGGACAGGGTTAATTCACCCCTCCACTTT
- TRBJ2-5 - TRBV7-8 CASSFLTVAVETQYF TGTGCCAGCAGCTTTCTGACAGTCGCCGTGGAGACCCAGTACTTC
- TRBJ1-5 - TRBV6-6 CASSYSYRNQPQHF TGTGCCAGCAGTTACAGCTACCGCAATCAGCCCCAGCATTTT
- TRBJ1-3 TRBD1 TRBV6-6 CASSYSPGQGRNTIYF TGTGCCAGCAGTTACTCGCCAGGACAGGGGAGGAACACCATATATTTT
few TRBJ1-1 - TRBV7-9 CASSLRQRLTEAFF TGTGCCAGCAGCTTACGACAACGTCTAACTGAAGCTTTCTTT
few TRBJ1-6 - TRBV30 CAWRGLREVRSPLHF TGTGCCTGGAGGGGACTCAGGGAGGTACGGTCACCCCTCCACTTT
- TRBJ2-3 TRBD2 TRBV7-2 CASSFPSGGFTDTQYF TGTGCCAGCAGCTTCCCTAGCGGGGGGTTCACAGATACGCAGTATTTT
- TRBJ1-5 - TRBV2 CASNRGGLNQPQHF TGTGCCAGTAACCGGGGGGGACTCAATCAGCCCCAGCATTTT
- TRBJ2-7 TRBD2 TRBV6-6 CASRGLAAVYEQYF TGTGCCAGCAGGGGACTAGCGGCAGTCTACGAGCAGTACTTC